Below, 21 T cell receptor beta chains from the same sample are listed, as sequenced in a study of beta chain features in type 1 diabetes. Study-wide results and caveats: All four CD4+ subsets of Type 1 diabetes patients contained TCRB CDR3s that were moderately but significantly shorter.

Sequenced material consisted of expressed TCRB transcripts (all of the isolated RNA was reverse transcribed). Method: immunoSEQ multiplex PCR; TCRdb's copy keeps in-frame clones and lacks some. The sample consists of about 740,000 clones, around 15% of them appearing once. These receptors' antigens are unknown. Sample: naive CD4+ T cells from blood. The receptors were sampled from a man aged 18 to 35 with type 1 diabetes.

The chain links TRBV10-3 to TRBJ1-2; 9 bases are shared with TRBD1. Trimming removed 4 bases from V and 1 base from J; junction bases left unmatched: 4. The CDR3 sequence is 15 residues long. The germline V gene has CDR1 ENHRY and CDR2 SYGVKD. DNA of the CDR3: TGTGCCATCAGTGTAGGGACAGGGAATAACTATGGCTACACCTTC. Its translation: CAISVGTGNNYGYTF.

This clone has just a few counts. This rearrangement joins TRBV5-4 to TRBJ2-5; TRBD1 is a possible D gene (5 bases). V was shortened by 0 bases and J by 2 bases, with 8 bases between the two germline ends. The CDR3 is 14 amino acids. Germline CDR1 is SGHNT and CDR2 is YYREEE (reference sequence). CDR3 DNA: TGTGCCAGCAGCTTGGCACAGGTACAAGAGACCCAGTACTTC. Its translation is CASSLAQVQETQYF.

This clone was counted between two and nine times. The CDR3 DNA is TGTGCCAGCAGCCCGATGACGGACAGAAATAGCAATCAGCCCCAGCATTTT. It encodes CASSPMTDRNSNQPQHF. The chain is built from TRBV2 and TRBJ1-5; perhaps TRBD1 as D (6 bases). Trimming left V 6 bases short and J 0 bases short, with 18 bases between. CDR3 length: 17 residues. Germline V gene lookup returns CDR1 SNHLY and CDR2 FYNNEI.

This clone was seen more than once but under ten times. The chain couples TRBV29-1 to TRBJ2-1; D remains ambiguous. The CDR3 runs 13 residues. The V end was cut by 4 bases, the J end by 6 bases, with 13 bases between. CDR1 and CDR2 (germline): SQVTM, ANQGSEA. CDR3 amino acids: CSVGQELTNEQFF. CDR3 coding DNA: TGCAGCGTTGGGCAGGAGCTTACCAATGAGCAGTTCTTC.

This clone was counted only a few times. J is TRBJ2-7 and V is TRBV7-6, with 9 bases that match TRBD1. The V gene end was trimmed by 1 base and the J gene end by 0 bases; junction bases not matched to a gene: 4. CDR1 and CDR2 from the germline V gene are SGHVS and FNYEAQ. This CDR3 contains 16 residues. CDR3 sequence (DNA): TGTGCCAGCAGCTTAGGCTTGACAGGGGGCTCCTACGAGCAGTACTTC. Amino acids: CASSLGLTGGSYEQYF.

CDR3 sequence reads: CAWSVPKPEAFF. Here the CDR3 DNA reads TGTGCCTGGAGTGTACCCAAGCCAGAAGCTTTCTTT. The chain carries TRBV30 and TRBJ1-1; no clear D gene. The V and J ends lost 0 bases and 8 bases respectively, with 10 bases between them. This CDR3 has 12 amino acids. Germline loops: CDR1 GTSNPN, CDR2 SVGIG (reference sequence).

This chain connects TRBV27 to TRBJ2-1, with D hard to call. There are 12 residues in the CDR3. With 6 bases removed from V and 2 bases from J, the gap between germline ends came to 5 bases. From germline, CDR1 is MNHEY and CDR2 SMNVEV (reference sequence). Here the CDR3 reads CASSPTYNEQFF. The CDR3 DNA sequence: TGTGCCAGCAGCCCAACCTACAATGAGCAGTTCTTC.

The chain links TRBV27 to TRBJ2-2, with a possible D match to TRBD1 (6 bases). CDR3 size: 16 residues. Germline V gives CDR1 MNHEY, CDR2 SMNVEV (reference sequence). V was trimmed by 2 bases and J by 7 bases, leaving 17 bases between them. DNA for the CDR3: TGTGCCAGCAGTTTAGAGGGCAGGGGAAAAGGCGGGGAGCTGTTTTTT. Translated, it gives CASSLEGRGKGGELFF.

The chain has TRBV28 and TRBJ1-3, with D maybe TRBD1 (6 bases). Looked up from germline, CDR1 is MDHEN and CDR2 is SYDVKM. The CDR3 is 15 residues long. V shed 7 bases and J shed 0 bases, with 13 bases lying between them. The DNA for the CDR3 is TGTGCCAGCACCCCCGGAGGGGGCTCTGGAAACACCATATATTTT. Its translation: CASTPGGGSGNTIYF. Full variable domain (outside the CDR3, taken from reference TRBV28 and TRBJ1-3): DVKVTQSSRYLVKRTGEKVFLECVQDMDHENMFWYRQDPGLGLRLIYFSYDVKMKEKGDIPEGYSVSREKKERFSLILESASTNQTSMYLCASTPGGGSGNTIYFGEGSWLTVV.

This clone was observed a few times. This rearrangement joins TRBV9 to TRBJ1-1, with D perhaps matching TRBD1 (5 bases). The length of the CDR3 is 16 residues. V was pared by 1 base and J by 6 bases, with 19 bases between. Per germline, CDR1 SGDLS and CDR2 YYNGEE. The CDR3 here is CASSVSQGLPEAEAFF. The CDR3 DNA reads TGTGCCAGCAGCGTAAGTCAGGGCCTACCGGAGGCTGAAGCTTTCTTT.

This chain uses TRBV28 with TRBJ2-7; D is unresolved. The germline V gene has CDR1 MDHEN and CDR2 SYDVKM. The CDR3 sequence is 11 residues long. V lost 3 bases and J lost 2, with 2 bases in between. This CDR3 reads CASSLPYEQYF. CDR3 sequence (DNA): TGTGCCAGCAGTTTGCCCTACGAGCAGTACTTC.

This clone was detected only a few times. The J gene is TRBJ2-1, the V gene TRBV27; TRBD1 agrees at 7 bases. Germline CDR1 MNHEY, CDR2 SMNVEV (reference sequence). The CDR3 is 15 amino acids. V shed 5 bases, J shed 4 bases, and the junction held 8 bases outside the gene matches. The CDR3 DNA sequence: TGTGCCAGCAGTACCCCGAGACAGGGTTACAATGAGCAGTTCTTC. Translated: CASSTPRQGYNEQFF.

A few counts support this clone. This chain joins TRBV30 and TRBJ2-7; D is undetermined. The CDR3 spans 13 residues. CDR1 and CDR2 (germline): GTSNPN, SVGIG (reference sequence). Trimming took 2 bases from V and 2 from J, leaving 10 bases between them. The CDR3 sequence is CAWSTGKPYEQYF. DNA of the CDR3: TGTGCCTGGAGTACGGGCAAGCCCTACGAGCAGTACTTC.

This clone was seen a handful of times. This chain uses TRBV5-4 with TRBJ1-2; no clear D gene. V was cut by 0 bases and J by 0 bases, with 6 bases left in between. Germline CDR1 reads SGHNT; CDR2 reads YYREEE (reference sequence). The CDR3 is 14 residues long. The CDR3 is CASSLAMANYGYTF. The CDR3 DNA sequence: TGTGCCAGCAGCTTGGCCATGGCTAACTATGGCTACACCTTC.

The CDR3 loop is CASSLVPGAQADTQYF. CDR3 DNA sequence: TGCGCCAGCAGCTTGGTCCCGGGGGCCCAAGCAGATACGCAGTATTTT. This chain uses TRBV5-1 with TRBJ2-3; possibly TRBD1 or TRBD2 for D (6 bases each). The V end was cut by 0 bases, the J end by 4 bases, with 15 bases between. In germline, CDR1 is SGHRS, CDR2 YFSETQ. This CDR3 is 16 amino acids long. Combining the CDR3 with reference TRBV5-1 and TRBJ2-3 gives the whole variable domain KAGVTQTPRYLIKTRGQQVTLSCSPISGHRSVSWYQQTPGQGLQFLFEYFSETQRNKGNFPGRFSGRQFSNSRSEMNVSTLELGDSALYLCASSLVPGAQADTQYFGPGTRLTVL.

This clone was found a few times. The genes are TRBV18 and TRBJ2-4, with 9 bases that match TRBD1. J gave up 7 bases and V 6 bases, and 4 bases lay outside the gene matches. CDR3 length: 13 amino acids. Germline CDR1 KGHSH, CDR2 LQKENI. CDR3 sequence (DNA): TGTGCCAGCTCGCCCGGACAGGGGAACATTCAGTACTTC. Amino acids: CASSPGQGNIQYF. The whole variable domain, remainder taken from reference TRBV18 and TRBJ2-4, is NAGVMQNPRHLVRRRGQEARLRCSPMKGHSHVYWYRQLPEEGLKFMVYLQKENIIDESGMPKERFSAEFPKEGPSILRIQQVVRGDSAAYFCASSPGQGNIQYFGAGTRLSVL.

This chain connects TRBV5-4 to TRBJ1-2; D is ambiguous. V lost 0 bases, J lost 2 bases, and 8 bases lay in between. The CDR3 sequence is 14 residues long. Germline assignment: CDR1 SGHNT and CDR2 YYREEE (reference sequence). CDR3 bases: TGTGCCAGCAGCTTGGATGTCAGAAACTATGGCTACACCTTC. Protein sequence: CASSLDVRNYGYTF.

This clone was seen a few times. The chain carries TRBV7-9 and TRBJ1-5; D call uncertain. Germline V CDR1 and CDR2: SEHNR, FQNEAQ (reference sequence). CDR3 size: 15 residues. Trimming took off 6 bases at V and 7 bases at J, with 19 bases between the two ends. The DNA for the CDR3 is TGTGCCAGCAGTTCACTTGGATTCCCGGGGCAGCCCCAGCATTTT. It encodes CASSSLGFPGQPQHF.

The V and J genes are TRBV23-1 and TRBJ2-3, with D unclear. TRBV23-1 is treated as an ORF (open reading frame) with a function not yet certain. The CDR3 has 15 residues. The germline V and J ends were trimmed by 0 bases and 0 bases, with 7 bases remaining between them. The CDR3 DNA reads as TGCGCCAGCAGTCAATCGCCGCCTAGCACAGATACGCAGTATTTT. Its protein product is CASSQSPPSTDTQYF.

The chain uses TRBV2 and TRBJ2-7, with D tentatively TRBD2 (6 bases). Trimming stripped 6 bases from V and 1 base from J, with 7 bases between. In germline, CDR1 is SNHLY, CDR2 FYNNEI. The CDR3 extends over 12 amino acids. CDR3 loop: CASREGSYEQYF. The CDR3 DNA is TGTGCCAGCAGGGAGGGGTCCTACGAGCAGTACTTC.

The rearrangement joins TRBV18 to TRBJ2-5; D is unclear. Germline V gene lookup returns CDR1 KGHSH and CDR2 LQKENI. This CDR3 spans 14 amino acids. V lost 3 bases, J lost 3 bases, and 11 bases lay in between. CDR3 coding DNA: TGTGCCAGCTCACCCGGGCTGCCTGAAGAGACCCAGTACTTC. This encodes CASSPGLPEETQYF.